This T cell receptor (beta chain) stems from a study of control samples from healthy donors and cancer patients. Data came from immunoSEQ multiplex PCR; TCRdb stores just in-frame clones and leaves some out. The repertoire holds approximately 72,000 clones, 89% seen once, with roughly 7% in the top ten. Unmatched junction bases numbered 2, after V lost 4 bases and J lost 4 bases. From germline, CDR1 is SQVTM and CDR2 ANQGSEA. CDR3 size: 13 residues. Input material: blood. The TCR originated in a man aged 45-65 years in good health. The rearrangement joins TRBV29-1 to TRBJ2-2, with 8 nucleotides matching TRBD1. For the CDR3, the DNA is TGCAGCGTTGGGACAGGGTTCACCGGGGAGCTGTTTTTT. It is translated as CSVGTGFTGELFF.